This entry lists 10 T cell receptor beta chains sequenced from one sample in a study of blood T cell repertoires in COVID-19. Libraries were prepared by immunoSEQ multiplex PCR; TCRdb keeps only in-frame clonotypes and omits some of them. The sample consists of over 150,000 clones, around 83% of them appearing once. Sequencing was performed on peripheral blood. The receptors were gathered from a woman aged 70-85 years who had recovered from COVID-19.

The rearrangement joins TRBV7-2 to TRBJ1-2; TRBD1 is a possible D gene (6 bases). V lost 5 bases, J lost 0 bases, and 13 bases lay in between. This CDR3 has 15 residues. Germline loops: CDR1 SGHTA, CDR2 FQGNSA. The CDR3 DNA follows: TGTGCCAGCAGCGCAAACAGGGCCCCTAACTATGGCTACACCTTC. Translation gives CASSANRAPNYGYTF. The variable domain in full, completed from reference TRBV7-2 and TRBJ1-2, reads GAGVSQSPSNKVTEKGKDVELRCDPISGHTALYWYRQSLGQGLEFLIYFQGNSAPDKSGLPSDRFSAERTGGSVSTLTIQRTQQEDSAVYLCASSANRAPNYGYTFGSGTRLTVV.

The genes are TRBV5-1 and TRBJ2-1; weak D call: TRBD1 (6 bases). The CDR3 has 16 amino acids. Germline values: CDR1 SGHRS, CDR2 YFSETQ. V was trimmed by 0 bases and J by 5 bases, leaving 15 bases between them. CDR3 coding DNA: TGCGCCAGCAGCTTGGGGGGGCTAGCCGCCGACAATGAGCAGTTCTTC. Its protein is CASSLGGLAADNEQFF.

The chain joins TRBV20-1 to TRBJ2-2, with a weak D call TRBD2 (6 bases). Germline loops: CDR1 DFQATT, CDR2 SNEGSKA (reference sequence). V dropped 5 bases and J dropped 1 base, with 11 bases sitting between them. The CDR3 length is 14 residues. As DNA, the CDR3 is TGCAGTGCTGGTGCGGGGAGGAACACCGGGGAGCTGTTTTTT. The encoded protein is CSAGAGRNTGELFF.

The rearrangement joins TRBV4-2 to TRBJ1-5; no clear D. Per germline, CDR1 LGHNA and CDR2 YNFKEQ. The CDR3 runs 13 residues. V lost 1 base to trimming and J lost 5 bases, with 6 bases between them. CDR3 DNA sequence: TGTGCCAGCAGCCAAGGGGAGGATCAGCCCCAGCATTTT. Residues: CASSQGEDQPQHF.

This chain joins TRBV18 and TRBJ1-1, with D maybe TRBD1 (6 bases). Trimming removed 3 bases from V and 0 bases from J, with 14 bases in between. CDR1 and CDR2 from the germline V gene are KGHSH and LQKENI. The CDR3 is 16 amino acids. CDR3 DNA sequence: TGTGCCAGCTCACCCAACCAGGGGCTGGTGAACACTGAAGCTTTCTTT. It translates to CASSPNQGLVNTEAFF.

A few counts support this clone. V gene TRBV5-1 combines with J gene TRBJ1-6, with 9 bases aligning to TRBD1. The CDR3 contains 16 residues. The V gene's germline CDR1 is SGHRS and CDR2 YFSETQ. After removal of 4 bases from V and 7 bases from J, the junction contained 9 bases not matched to a gene. The CDR3 DNA is TGCGCCAGCAGCACCTTGGACAGGGGCGGGAATTCACCCCTCCACTTT. This codes for CASSTLDRGGNSPLHF.

The chain joins TRBV5-1 to TRBJ2-5; 7 bases match TRBD1. The V gene's germline CDR1 is SGHRS and CDR2 YFSETQ. Trimming removed 4 bases from V and 5 bases from J; junction bases left unmatched: 8. This CDR3 is 14 amino acids long. The CDR3 coding sequence is TGCGCCAGCAGCCCGACAGGGCAGGGGGAGACCCAGTACTTC. The encoded protein is CASSPTGQGETQYF.

This chain joins TRBV7-2 and TRBJ1-2; 7 bases match TRBD1. The trim removed 1 base at V and 4 bases at J, leaving 6 bases unmatched. The CDR3 length is 15 residues. Germline assignment: CDR1 SGHTA and CDR2 FQGNSA. This CDR3 reads CASSLERGQGYGYTF. The DNA for the CDR3 is TGTGCCAGCAGCTTAGAAAGGGGGCAGGGCTATGGCTACACCTTC.

This clone has just a few counts. The CDR3 spells CASSQSPRQAGAYEQYF. The CDR3 region has the DNA TGTGCCAGCAGCCAATCCCCCCGGCAAGCGGGGGCCTACGAGCAGTACTTC. The chain joins TRBV3-1 (or the pseudogene TRBV3-2) to TRBJ2-7, with 8 nucleotides matching TRBD2. J gave up 2 bases and V 2 bases, and 11 bases lay outside the gene matches. This CDR3 comprises 17 residues. The germline gives CDR1 LGHDT, CDR2 YNNKEL (reference sequence).

The chain uses TRBV11-3 and TRBJ2-1, with TRBD2 identical over 8 bases. With 6 bases clipped from V and 1 base from J, the junction kept 14 bases outside the gene matches. Looked up from germline, CDR1 is SGHNT and CDR2 is YENEEA. There are 18 residues in the CDR3. This chain's CDR3 is CASSDRRASGRSYNEQFF. CDR3 bases: TGTGCCAGCAGTGACCGAAGGGCTAGCGGGCGTTCCTACAATGAGCAGTTCTTC.